The 6 T cell receptor beta chains reported below all come from one sample, sequenced in a study of immune characterization of retroperitoneal liposarcoma. TCRdb fed the PCR reads into MiXCR, producing one record per CDR3 protein. The sample records roughly 10,000 distinct CDR3 sequences, 50% being singletons. The sequencing input was tumor tissue. The source is a female donor with retroperitoneal liposarcoma.

This clonotype was detected a few times. This chain uses TRBV6-1 with TRBJ1-2; D is perhaps TRBD1 (6 bases). The germline CDR1 and CDR2 sequences are MNHNS and SASEGT. This CDR3 comprises 14 residues. The V and J ends lost 7 bases and 1 base respectively, with 13 bases between them. Here the CDR3 DNA reads TGTGCCAGCATCTTGACAGGCTTTAACTATGGCTACACCTTC. It yields the protein CASILTGFNYGYTF.

This clonotype has only a few counts. The CDR3 nucleotides read TGTGCCAGCAGTTCAGATGGAGTGGGAGGGTTTAGTGGAAACACCATATATTTT. As protein: CASSSDGVGGFSGNTIYF. This chain joins TRBV12-3 or TRBV12-4 and TRBJ1-3; the D is unclear. The germline V and J ends were trimmed by 4 bases and 3 bases, with 22 bases remaining between them. This CDR3 is built from 18 residues.

The chain links TRBV6-5 to TRBJ2-5; 11 positions match TRBD2. The CDR3 runs 16 residues. Germline CDR1 reads MNHEY; CDR2 reads SVGAGI. J was trimmed by 11 bases and V by 5 bases; bases with no gene match: 16. For the CDR3, the DNA is TGTGCCAGCAGTGACTTAGCGGGAGGGCCGGTCAATGAGCAGTACTTC. This codes for CASSDLAGGPVNEQYF.

In this sample, this clonotype turned up a few times. The V gene is TRBV12-3 or TRBV12-4, the J gene TRBJ2-1; 8 bases are shared with TRBD2. V lost 7 bases, J lost 3 bases, and 11 bases stayed unmatched. This CDR3 comprises 16 residues. This chain's CDR3 is CASTPLSGKDYNEQFF. CDR3 coding DNA: TGTGCCAGCACCCCGCTTAGCGGGAAGGACTACAATGAGCAGTTCTTC.

The chain couples TRBV7-6 to TRBJ2-1; a possible D gene is TRBD1 (6 bases). Between the trimmed V and J ends, which lost 5 bases and 2 bases, there was a span of 13 bases. Germline V gene lookup returns CDR1 SGHVS and CDR2 FNYEAQ. The CDR3 extends over 15 amino acids. The CDR3 region is CASSADRPPYNEQFF. DNA of the CDR3: TGTGCCAGCAGCGCCGACAGGCCCCCCTACAATGAGCAGTTCTTC.

The chain employs TRBV6-1 and TRBJ2-3; TRBD1 might be the D (5 bases). TRBJ2-7 explains the end of the DNA better; the J call may be wrong. Germline V gives CDR1 MNHNS, CDR2 SASEGT. This CDR3 has 15 amino acids. In DNA form, the CDR3 reads TGTGCCAGCAGTGAGGGGCGCGGCGCTTACAATGAGCAGTACTTC. Its protein is CASSEGRGAYNEQYF.